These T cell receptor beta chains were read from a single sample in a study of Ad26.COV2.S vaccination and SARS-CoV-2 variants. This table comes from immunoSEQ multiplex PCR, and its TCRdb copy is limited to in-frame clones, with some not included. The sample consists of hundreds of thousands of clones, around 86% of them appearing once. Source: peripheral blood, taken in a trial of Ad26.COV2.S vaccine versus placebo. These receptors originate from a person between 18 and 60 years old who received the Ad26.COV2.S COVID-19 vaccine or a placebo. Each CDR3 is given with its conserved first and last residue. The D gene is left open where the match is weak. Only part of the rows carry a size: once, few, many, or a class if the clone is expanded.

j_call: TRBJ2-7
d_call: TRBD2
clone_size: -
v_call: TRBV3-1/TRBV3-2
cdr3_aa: CASSLLAGELGEQYF
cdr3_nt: TGTGCCAGCAGCCTTCTAGCGGGGGAGTTGGGGGAGCAGTACTTC

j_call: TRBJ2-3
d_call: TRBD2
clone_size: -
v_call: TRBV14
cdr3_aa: CASSRGSGGSQYF
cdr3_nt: TGTGCCAGCAGCCGCGGGTCGGGGGGGTCGCAGTATTTT

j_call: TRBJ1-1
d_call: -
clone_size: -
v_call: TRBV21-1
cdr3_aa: CASRDGSLNTEAFF
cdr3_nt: TGTGCCAGCAGAGACGGATCATTGAACACTGAAGCTTTCTTT

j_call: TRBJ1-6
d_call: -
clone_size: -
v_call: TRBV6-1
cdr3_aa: CASSELAGAAPLHF
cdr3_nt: TGTGCCAGCAGTGAACTTGCAGGGGCTGCTCCCCTCCACTTT

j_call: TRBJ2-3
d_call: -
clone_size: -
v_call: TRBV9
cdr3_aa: CASSVGGRSVTDTQYF
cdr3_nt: TGTGCCAGCAGCGTAGGAGGCCGGAGCGTCACAGATACGCAGTATTTT

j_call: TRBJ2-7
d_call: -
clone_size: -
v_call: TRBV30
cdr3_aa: CALQGGRLGYEQYF
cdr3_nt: TGTGCCTTACAGGGGGGGAGGTTAGGATACGAGCAGTACTTC

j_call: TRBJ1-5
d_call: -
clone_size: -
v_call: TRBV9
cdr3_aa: CASSVEWGADQPQHF
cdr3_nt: TGTGCCAGCAGCGTGGAATGGGGGGCAGATCAGCCCCAGCATTTT

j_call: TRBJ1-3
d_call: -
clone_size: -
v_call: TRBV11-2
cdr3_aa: CASSLDPVSGNTIYF
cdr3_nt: TGTGCCAGCAGCTTAGACCCGGTCTCTGGAAACACCATATATTTT

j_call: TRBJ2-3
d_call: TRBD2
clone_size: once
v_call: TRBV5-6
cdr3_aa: CASSRLDSSGGDTQYF
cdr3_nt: TGTGCCAGCAGCCGCTTAGACTCCTCGGGGGGAGATACGCAGTATTTT

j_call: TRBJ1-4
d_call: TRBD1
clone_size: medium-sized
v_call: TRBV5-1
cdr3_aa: CASSTPGQPNEKLFF
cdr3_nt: TGCGCCAGCAGCACCCCGGGACAGCCTAATGAAAAACTGTTTTTT

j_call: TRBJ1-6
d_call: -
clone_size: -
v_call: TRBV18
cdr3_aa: CASSPRTVTF
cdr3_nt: TGTGCCAGCTCGCCGAGGACCGTCACCTTT

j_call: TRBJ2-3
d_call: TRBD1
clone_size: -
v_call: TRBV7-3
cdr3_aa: CASSSLQGRTDTQYF
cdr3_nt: TGTGCCAGCAGCTCATTACAGGGGCGAACAGATACGCAGTATTTT

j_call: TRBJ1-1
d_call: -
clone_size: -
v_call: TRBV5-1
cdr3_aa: CASSLETGGAFF
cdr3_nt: TGCGCCAGCAGCTTGGAAACGGGGGGTGCTTTCTTT

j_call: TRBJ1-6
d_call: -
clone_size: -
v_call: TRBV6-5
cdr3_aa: CASMDGKISPLHF
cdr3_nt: TGTGCCAGCATGGACGGCAAAATTTCACCCCTCCACTTT

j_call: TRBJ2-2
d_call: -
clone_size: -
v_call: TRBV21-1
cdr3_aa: CASSQGSTAGELFF
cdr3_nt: TGTGCCAGCAGCCAAGGCAGTACCGCCGGGGAGCTGTTTTTT

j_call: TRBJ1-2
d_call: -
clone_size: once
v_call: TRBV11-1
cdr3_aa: CASSFLRGYGYTF
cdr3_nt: TGTGCCAGCAGCTTCCTGAGAGGCTATGGCTACACCTTC

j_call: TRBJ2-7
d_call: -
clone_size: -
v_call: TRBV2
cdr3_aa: CASSELEGIVYEQYF
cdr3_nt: TGTGCCAGCAGTGAATTGGAAGGTATCGTCTACGAGCAGTACTTC

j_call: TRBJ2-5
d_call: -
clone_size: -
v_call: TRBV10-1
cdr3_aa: CASSVGDSSSWETQYF
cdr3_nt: TGCGCCAGCAGTGTAGGGGACTCTTCCTCCTGGGAGACCCAGTACTTC

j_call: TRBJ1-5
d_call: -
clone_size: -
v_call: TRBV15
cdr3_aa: CATSTTTGSNQPQHF
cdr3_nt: TGTGCCACCAGCACCACCACAGGGAGCAATCAGCCCCAGCATTTT

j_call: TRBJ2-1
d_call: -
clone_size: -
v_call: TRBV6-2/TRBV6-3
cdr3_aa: CASSPGGRVYNEQFF
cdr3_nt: TGTGCCAGCAGCCCCGGGGGCAGGGTCTACAATGAGCAGTTCTTC

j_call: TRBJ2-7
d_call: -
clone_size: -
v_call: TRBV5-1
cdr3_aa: CASSLERGYEQYF
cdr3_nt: TGCGCCAGCAGCTTGGAACGGGGGTATGAGCAGTACTTC

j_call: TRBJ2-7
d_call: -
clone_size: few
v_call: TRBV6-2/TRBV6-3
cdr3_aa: CASSYLGDEQYF
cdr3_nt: TGTGCCAGCAGTTACCTGGGTGACGAGCAGTACTTC

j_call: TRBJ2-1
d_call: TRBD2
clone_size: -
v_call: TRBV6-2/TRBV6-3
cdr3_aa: CASSYELAGYNEQFF
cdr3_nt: TGTGCCAGCAGTTACGAACTAGCGGGGTACAATGAGCAGTTCTTC

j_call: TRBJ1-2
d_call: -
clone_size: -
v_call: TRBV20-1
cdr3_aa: CSVGATYGYTF
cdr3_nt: TGCAGTGTAGGGGCCACCTATGGCTACACCTTC

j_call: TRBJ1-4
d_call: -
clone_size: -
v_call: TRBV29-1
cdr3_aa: CSAWSKSGEKLFF
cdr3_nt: TGCAGCGCCTGGTCGAAATCGGGTGAAAAACTGTTTTTT

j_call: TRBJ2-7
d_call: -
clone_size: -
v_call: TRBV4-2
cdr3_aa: CASSQDRVEQYF
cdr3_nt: TGTGCCAGCAGCCAAGATCGGGTTGAGCAGTACTTC

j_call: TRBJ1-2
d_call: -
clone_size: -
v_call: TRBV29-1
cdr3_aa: CSVDDGGRYGYTF
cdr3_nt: TGCAGCGTTGACGATGGTGGACGATATGGCTACACCTTC

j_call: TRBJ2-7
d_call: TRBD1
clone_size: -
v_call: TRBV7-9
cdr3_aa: CASSLGQGVKNEQYF
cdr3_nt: TGTGCCAGCAGCTTAGGACAGGGGGTCAAAAACGAGCAGTACTTC

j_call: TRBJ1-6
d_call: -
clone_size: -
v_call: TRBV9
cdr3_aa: CASSVGSSYNSPLHF
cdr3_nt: TGTGCCAGCAGCGTTGGGAGCTCCTATAATTCACCCCTCCACTTT

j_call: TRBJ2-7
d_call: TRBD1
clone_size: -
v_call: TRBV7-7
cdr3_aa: CASSPTGTALDEQYF
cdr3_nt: TGTGCTAGCAGCCCAACCGGGACAGCCCTGGACGAGCAGTACTTC

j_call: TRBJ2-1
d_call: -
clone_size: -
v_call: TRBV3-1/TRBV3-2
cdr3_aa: CASSQDRGGISYNEQFF
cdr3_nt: TGTGCCAGCAGCCAAGATAGAGGAGGAATCTCCTACAATGAGCAGTTCTTC